A single sample is the source of the 23 T cell receptor beta chains below, sequenced in a study of cytomegalovirus exposure and HLA in healthy donors. With 60 Vbeta and 13 Jbeta primers, the PCR was carried out. The table came from immunoSEQ multiplex PCR; TCRdb's copy has only in-frame clones and leaves some out. The table includes 150,000 to 200,000 clones, around 75% detected once. The sample consisted of PBMCs. These receptors were taken from a woman in her thirties or forties in good health and CMV-seropositive.

The V call is TRBV1, the J call TRBJ2-3; the table's D call TRBD2 went unverified against the DNA. TRBV1 is recorded as a pseudogene. The length of the CDR3 is 11 residues. The CDR3: CTSSRDSTQYF. In DNA form, the CDR3 reads TGCACCAGCAGCCGGGACTCTACGCAGTATTTT.

V gene TRBV6-5 combines with J gene TRBJ2-5, with 9 nucleotides matching TRBD1. The germline V gene has CDR1 MNHEY and CDR2 SVGAGI. The CDR3 has 14 residues. With V trimmed by 6 bases and J by 7 bases, 9 bases remained unmatched. The CDR3 region is CASRVTGGIGTQYF. The CDR3 DNA is TGTGCCAGCAGGGTAACAGGGGGCATCGGGACCCAGTACTTC.

This chain uses TRBV5-1 with TRBJ2-7; TRBD2 matches 13 bases. V trimming: 4 bases; J trimming: 6 bases; junction bases outside the gene matches: 4. Germline values: CDR1 SGHRS, CDR2 YFSETQ. The CDR3 length is 14 residues. CDR3 nucleotide sequence: TGCGCCAGCAGCCTACTAGCGGGAGGGGGCGAGCAGTACTTC. Its protein is CASSLLAGGGEQYF.

The chain carries TRBV19 and TRBJ2-1; 9 bases are a match to TRBD2. This CDR3 has 16 residues. Trimming took 1 base from V and 10 from J; bases not matched to a gene: 11. Germline-derived CDR1 and CDR2 are LNHDA and SQIVND (reference sequence). The CDR3 DNA is TGTGCCAGTAGTATAGTCCGAGCGGGAGGCCGAATGGAGCAGTTCTTC. This gives the protein CASSIVRAGGRMEQFF.

The rearrangement joins TRBV5-6 to TRBJ1-6, with D maybe TRBD1 (6 bases). Trimming took 3 bases from V and 2 from J, leaving 12 bases between them. Germline loops: CDR1 SGHDT, CDR2 YYEEEE. This CDR3 is built from 16 residues. CDR3 sequence (DNA): TGTGCCAGCAGCTCCGGGACAATCCCCTATAATTCACCCCTCCACTTT. Translated: CASSSGTIPYNSPLHF.

The chain uses TRBV19 and TRBJ2-3; TRBD2 aligns across 9 bases. Looked up from germline, CDR1 is LNHDA and CDR2 is SQIVND (reference sequence). The CDR3 runs to 14 residues. The V and J ends lost 6 bases and 2 bases, in that order; junction bases with no gene match: 3. CDR3: CASSLAGYTDTQYF. The CDR3, as DNA: TGTGCCAGTAGCCTAGCGGGGTACACAGATACGCAGTATTTT.

V gene TRBV6-5 combines with J gene TRBJ1-1, with 10 positions matching TRBD1. The CDR3 has 15 residues. In germline, CDR1 is MNHEY, CDR2 SVGAGI. Trimming at V came to 5 bases and at J to 0 bases, leaving 3 bases not matched to a gene. The CDR3 DNA reads TGTGCCAGCAGTCGGGACAGGGGACTGAACACTGAAGCTTTCTTT. Translated, it gives CASSRDRGLNTEAFF.

This CDR3 is CASSEPGGRTYEQYF. The CDR3 DNA sequence: TGTGCCAGCAGTGAACCAGGCGGGCGGACCTACGAGCAGTACTTC. The chain has TRBV6-1 and TRBJ2-7; maybe TRBD2 (5 bases). V dropped 2 bases and J dropped 2 bases, with 13 bases sitting between them. Germline V gives CDR1 MNHNS, CDR2 SASEGT. This CDR3 spans 15 amino acids.

The chain couples TRBV4-1 to TRBJ1-5; maybe TRBD1 (5 bases). The CDR3 extends over 13 amino acids. The V gene lost 1 base and the J gene lost 9 bases, with 10 bases spanning the gap. Germline V gene lookup returns CDR1 MGHRA and CDR2 YSYEKL. The CDR3 bases are TGCGCCAGCAGCCAAGTAAGGGGTGGGCCCCAGCATTTT. The encoded protein is CASSQVRGGPQHF.

This chain connects TRBV5-1 to TRBJ2-1, with 12 bases aligning to TRBD2. Trimming removed 2 bases from V and 2 bases from J; junction bases left unmatched: 5. The CDR3 length is 17 residues. Per germline, CDR1 SGHRS and CDR2 YFSETQ. CDR3 amino acids: CASSLGLAGRAYNEQFF. The CDR3 DNA is TGCGCCAGCAGCTTAGGACTAGCGGGAAGGGCCTACAATGAGCAGTTCTTC.

This clone was seen only once. The chain uses TRBV5-1 and TRBJ2-3; D remains unclear. Per germline, CDR1 SGHRS and CDR2 YFSETQ. V was pared by 0 bases and J by 5 bases, with 4 bases between. The CDR3 spans 12 residues. This chain's CDR3 is CASSLARDTQYF. CDR3 nucleotides: TGCGCCAGCAGCTTGGCCAGAGATACGCAGTATTTT.

The rearrangement links TRBV19 to TRBJ2-5; D is perhaps TRBD2 (5 bases). The CDR3 totals 14 residues. Germline values: CDR1 LNHDA, CDR2 SQIVND (reference sequence). Trimming pared 2 bases from V and 1 base from J, leaving 8 bases between. The CDR3 DNA follows: TGTGCCAGTAGTATATCGCGGGTCCAAGAGACCCAGTACTTC. The encoded protein is CASSISRVQETQYF.

The genes are TRBV5-4 and TRBJ2-5; D perhaps matches TRBD1 (5 bases). The CDR3 totals 13 residues. V was cut by 1 base and J by 6 bases, with 10 bases left in between. Germline V gene data show CDR1 as SGHNT and CDR2 as YYREEE (reference sequence). The CDR3 loop is CASSLKGSKTQYF. The CDR3 DNA is TGTGCCAGCAGCTTGAAGGGGTCGAAGACCCAGTACTTC.

DNA for the CDR3: TGTGCCAGCAGTCCATTTTTACAGGGGGCACTTAACTATGGCTACACCTTC. This codes for CASSPFLQGALNYGYTF. J is TRBJ1-2 and V is TRBV7-8, with 9 bases lining up with TRBD1. CDR1 SGHVS and CDR2 FQNEAQ come from the germline V gene. The length of the CDR3 is 17 residues. Germline trimming cut 6 bases from V and 1 base from J; bases unmatched to any gene: 12.

J is TRBJ2-7 and V is TRBV6-1; TRBD2 might be the D (5 bases). This CDR3 spans 13 amino acids. CDR1 is MNHNS and CDR2 is SASEGT in the germline V gene. V lost 9 bases to trimming and J lost 0 bases, with 12 bases between them. The CDR3 DNA follows: TGTGCCAGTATGACTACCTACTCCTACGAGCAGTACTTC. Its translation is CASMTTYSYEQYF.

This chain joins TRBV19 and TRBJ1-1; D perhaps matches TRBD1 (5 bases). V was trimmed by 5 bases and J by 0 bases, leaving 10 bases between them. This CDR3 contains 14 residues. Germline CDR1 is LNHDA and CDR2 is SQIVND (reference sequence). DNA of the CDR3: TGTGCCAGTAGTTCCGACAGACTGAACACTGAAGCTTTCTTT. Its protein product is CASSSDRLNTEAFF.

The chain has TRBV14 and TRBJ2-1; 8 bases align to TRBD2. The junction had 13 bases not matched to a gene; V was cut back by 4 bases and J by 5 bases. CDR1 and CDR2 from the germline V gene are SGHDN and FVKESK. The CDR3 has 17 amino acids. The CDR3 nucleotides read TGTGCCAGCAGCCCCGGGAGGGGACTAGGAGGTAACAATGAGCAGTTCTTC. It encodes CASSPGRGLGGNNEQFF.

This chain joins TRBV4-1 and TRBJ2-1; a weak D match, TRBD1 (6 bases). This CDR3 has 15 residues. Germline CDR1 MGHRA, CDR2 YSYEKL. The V end was cut by 5 bases, the J end by 1 base, with 12 bases between. The CDR3 spells CASSEIQGSYNEQFF. CDR3 bases: TGCGCCAGCAGCGAAATACAGGGTTCCTACAATGAGCAGTTCTTC.

The chain couples TRBV5-4 to TRBJ2-7; D not resolved. CDR3 length: 12 residues. The germline V and J ends were trimmed by 0 bases and 3 bases, with 4 bases remaining between them. The germline gives CDR1 SGHNT, CDR2 YYREEE (reference sequence). CDR3 bases: TGTGCCAGCAGCTTGGACTACTACGAGCAGTACTTC. This encodes CASSLDYYEQYF.

The table lists this clone with a few counts. The V call is TRBV7-8, the J call TRBJ2-7, with 13 bases identical to TRBD2. CDR1 and CDR2 (germline): SGHVS, FQNEAQ. After removal of 7 bases from V and 5 bases from J, the junction contained 20 bases not matched to a gene. The CDR3 is 19 amino acids. In nucleotides, the CDR3 is TGTGCCAGCATGGACGCTATAGGGACTAGCGGGATTAGGAGGAACGAGCAGTACTTC. Translated, it gives CASMDAIGTSGIRRNEQYF.

The V and J genes are TRBV27 and TRBJ2-6; TRBD1 matches 11 bases. Losses at the gene ends were 8 bases for V and 0 bases for J; bases not matched to a gene: 12. CDR3 size: 19 residues. The germline CDR1 and CDR2 sequences are MNHEY and SMNVEV (reference sequence). The CDR3 bases are TGTGCCAGCTCACAGATCAGAGGGACAGGGGGCTCTGGGGCCAACGTCCTGACTTTC. This translates into CASSQIRGTGGSGANVLTF.

This chain uses TRBV7-3 with TRBJ2-3; 8 bases match TRBD1. This CDR3 has 15 residues. Trimming removed 0 bases from V and 6 bases from J; junction bases left unmatched: 5. The V gene's germline CDR1 is SGHTA and CDR2 FQGTGA. The CDR3 region is CASSLTGQGADTQYF. CDR3 sequence (DNA): TGTGCCAGCAGCTTAACCGGCCAGGGGGCTGATACGCAGTATTTT.

The rearrangement links TRBV7-8 to TRBJ2-3, with TRBD2 as a possible D gene (5 bases). The CDR3 spans 17 residues. V dropped 7 bases and J dropped 0 bases, with 20 bases sitting between them. Germline V gene sequence: CDR1 SGHVS, CDR2 FQNEAQ. The CDR3 region is CASTLKYVGESTDTQYF. In nucleotides, the CDR3 is TGTGCCAGCACCCTAAAATATGTCGGGGAGAGCACAGATACGCAGTATTTT.